This TCR beta chain emerged from a study of response to subunit inactivated influenza vaccine. Study-level points and caveats: Authors suggested seasonal influenza vaccinations each recruit few new T cells.

CDR1 and CDR2 (germline): LGHNA, YSLEER. Trimming shortened V by 0 bases and J by 2 bases, and 11 bases separated the two germline ends. The CDR3 extends over 15 amino acids. TCRdb re-called the RT-PCR reads through MiXCR, storing one row per CDR3 protein. The sample shows roughly 710,000 distinct CDR3 sequences, roughly 15% of them seen only once. Note on this clonotype: What it recognizes is unknown.

J is TRBJ2-7 and V is TRBV4-3; a weak D match, TRBD1 (5 bases). This sequence originates from a man aged 50 or older who received an inactivated influenza vaccine. The sample in question was PBMCs from blood, obtained roughly 15 days before vaccination. CDR3 amino acids: CASSQEQTATYEQYF. CDR3 coding DNA: TGCGCCAGCAGCCAAGAACAGACAGCTACCTACGAGCAGTACTTC.